The 9 T cell receptor beta chains given below trace back to one sample, sequenced in a study of a mutant IDH1 vaccine in newly diagnosed glioma. For these TCRs, the target antigens are not known. Time point here: week 47, end of study. In every dose of vaccine, 300 ug of mutant IDH1 20-mer peptide was given alongside topical imiquimod. Profiled with immunoSEQ multiplex PCR; TCRdb holds only in-frame clones, not every one. The profile shows some 50,000 clones, around three fifths of them singletons. Sequencing used peripheral blood mononuclear cells (PBMCs), obtained from a glioma patient whose treatment included an IDH1 peptide vaccine. These receptor sequences come from a man between 40 and 49 years old with glioma. Some clones in this sample may be carry-over from other donors' samples.

CDR3 coding DNA: TGTGCCAGCAGCTTAGATGGGGGGGAAGCTTTCTTT. Amino acid sequence: CASSLDGGEAFF. J is TRBJ1-1 and V is TRBV7-9; D is possibly TRBD1 (5 bases). Trimming cost V 1 base and J 8 bases, with 8 bases left between them. CDR1 is SEHNR and CDR2 is FQNEAQ in the germline V gene (reference sequence). The CDR3 length is 12 residues. Combining the CDR3 with reference TRBV7-9 and TRBJ1-1 gives the whole variable domain DTGVSQNPRHKITKRGQNVTFRCDPISEHNRLYWYRQTLGQGPEFLTYFQNEAQLEKSRLLSDRFSAERPKGSFSTLEIQRTEQGDSAMYLCASSLDGGEAFFGQGTRLTVV.

This clone was found a few times. The chain carries TRBV29-1 and TRBJ1-1; tentatively, D is TRBD1 (6 bases). Per germline, CDR1 SQVTM and CDR2 ANQGSEA. This CDR3 has 14 residues. V was shortened by 3 bases and J by 3 bases, with 14 bases between the two germline ends. CDR3 in DNA: TGCAGCGTTGAGGTCTGGGGGGCGGACACTGAAGCTTTCTTT. Protein: CSVEVWGADTEAFF.

V and J are TRBV2 and TRBJ2-1, with TRBD2 identical over 10 bases. The CDR3 consists of 14 residues. Germline CDR1 is SNHLY and CDR2 is FYNNEI. Unmatched junction bases numbered 2, after V lost 3 bases and J lost 6 bases. This chain's CDR3 is CASSETSGFNEQFF. DNA for the CDR3: TGTGCCAGCAGTGAGACTAGCGGGTTCAATGAGCAGTTCTTC.

This clone was seen a few times. The chain combines TRBV18 with TRBJ1-6; TRBD1 is a possible D gene (5 bases). Germline V CDR1 and CDR2: KGHSH, LQKENI. This CDR3 region has 15 residues. V was pared by 3 bases and J by 7 bases, with 13 bases between. The CDR3 here is CASSPGGTRNSPLHF. The CDR3 coding sequence is TGTGCCAGCTCACCCGGCGGGACTCGAAATTCACCCCTCCACTTT.

The chain uses TRBV5-6 and TRBJ2-7; 7 nucleotides line up with TRBD1. The CDR3 runs to 14 residues. Germline V lookup: CDR1 SGHDT, CDR2 YYEEEE. Trimming cost V 4 bases and J 0 bases; bases outside gene matches: 4. The CDR3 here is CASSHWTGSYEQYF. For the CDR3, the DNA is TGTGCCAGCAGCCACTGGACAGGCTCCTACGAGCAGTACTTC. Combining the CDR3 with reference TRBV5-6 and TRBJ2-7 gives the whole variable domain DAGVTQSPTHLIKTRGQQVTLRCSPKSGHDTVSWYQQALGQGPQFIFQYYEEEERQRGNFPDRFSGHQFPNYSSELNVNALLLGDSALYLCASSHWTGSYEQYFGPGTRLTVT.

Only a few counts were recorded for this clone. The rearrangement uses TRBV6-6 and TRBJ1-3; no clear D gene. CDR3 length: 11 residues. The V gene's germline CDR1 is MNHNY and CDR2 SVGAGI (reference sequence). Trimming pared 5 bases from V and 8 bases from J, leaving 7 bases between. The CDR3 nucleotides read TGTGCCAGCAGTCCGGGGTACACCATATATTTT. Protein product: CASSPGYTIYF.

The rearrangement links TRBV19 to TRBJ2-7; D might be TRBD1 (6 bases). The V end was cut by 6 bases, the J end by 2 bases, with 14 bases between. The CDR3 consists of 14 residues. CDR1 and CDR2 (germline): LNHDA, SQIVND (reference sequence). The CDR3 bases are TGTGCCAGTAGCCCGGGACAACTCACCTACGAGCAGTACTTC. The encoded protein is CASSPGQLTYEQYF.

This clone turned up a few times. The chain is built from TRBV11-2 and TRBJ2-1; TRBD1 might be the D (5 bases). The germline gives CDR1 SGHAT, CDR2 FQNNGV. Deletions cut 1 base from V and 0 bases from J, with 10 bases between. CDR3 length: 16 residues. Here the CDR3 reads CASSLGTRSSYNEQFF. Written as DNA, the CDR3 is TGTGCCAGCAGCTTAGGGACACGAAGCTCCTACAATGAGCAGTTCTTC.

This clone has just a few counts. Here the CDR3 reads CAWGGRTEAFF. As DNA, the CDR3 is TGTGCCTGGGGGGGTCGGACTGAAGCTTTCTTT. This chain links TRBV30 with TRBJ1-1; tentative D call: TRBD1 (5 bases). The V end lost 5 bases, the J end lost 5 bases, and 9 bases lay between the germline ends. CDR3 size: 11 residues. Germline CDR1 and CDR2: GTSNPN and SVGIG (reference sequence).